This TCR beta chain was recorded in a study of cytomegalovirus exposure and HLA in healthy donors. Method: immunoSEQ multiplex PCR; TCRdb's copy keeps in-frame clones and lacks some. Among around 150,000 clones listed, roughly nine tenths were seen once. With 4 bases removed from V and 3 bases from J, the gap between germline ends came to 11 bases. The CDR3 extends over 14 amino acids. Germline V lookup: CDR1 WNHNN, CDR2 SYGVQD (reference sequence). The J gene is TRBJ2-3, the V gene TRBV10-1; tentative D call: TRBD2 (5 bases). Sequencing used PBMCs. This TCR was recovered from a man aged 18 to 30 in good health and CMV-seronegative. Written as DNA, the CDR3 is TGCGCCAGCAGTGTCGGGATCGGGACAGATACGCAGTATTTT. This gives the protein CASSVGIGTDTQYF.